Below, 18 T cell receptor beta chains from the same sample are listed, as sequenced in a study of monozygotic twins with cystic fibrosis. The table came from immunoSEQ multiplex PCR; TCRdb's copy has only in-frame clones and leaves some out. Of tens of thousands of clones in the sample, under 95% were seen once. What was sequenced was blood. The receptors were sampled from a girl aged 2-10 years with cystic fibrosis.

This sequence joins TRBV10-3 and TRBJ2-7, with 7 bases aligning to TRBD1. Germline CDR1 ENHRY, CDR2 SYGVKD. The V gene end was trimmed by 4 bases and the J gene end by 0 bases; junction bases not matched to a gene: 6. The CDR3 runs to 15 residues. The CDR3 protein is CAISVATGASYEQYF. DNA for the CDR3: TGTGCCATCAGTGTAGCTACAGGGGCCTCCTACGAGCAGTACTTC.

The V gene is TRBV7-6, the J gene TRBJ2-3; D possibly corresponds to TRBD1 (6 bases). V lost 1 base, J lost 1 base, and 9 bases lay in between. CDR1 is SGHVS and CDR2 is FNYEAQ in the germline V gene. The CDR3 length is 15 residues. Here the CDR3 DNA reads TGTGCCAGCAGCTTAGGGGGGCGAGGCACAGATACGCAGTATTTT. Encoded protein: CASSLGGRGTDTQYF.

The chain combines TRBV6-4 with TRBJ2-7; TRBD2 matches at 10 bases. The V gene's germline CDR1 is MRHNA and CDR2 SNTAGT. The V and J ends lost 0 bases and 7 bases, in that order; junction bases with no gene match: 15. This CDR3 comprises 18 residues. This CDR3 is CASSDSASGGASLREQYF. The CDR3, as DNA: TGTGCCAGCAGTGACTCGGCTAGCGGGGGAGCTTCCCTACGGGAGCAGTACTTC.

V usage is TRBV30 and J usage is TRBJ1-6; 8 bases align to TRBD1. Germline CDR1 reads GTSNPN; CDR2 reads SVGIG (reference sequence). The CDR3 extends over 15 amino acids. The ends lost 5 bases at V and 6 bases at J; junction bases unmatched: 9. The CDR3 sequence: CAWAQGAPSNSPLHF. CDR3 nucleotides: TGTGCCTGGGCTCAGGGGGCGCCAAGTAATTCACCCCTCCACTTT.

The V call is TRBV19, the J call TRBJ1-5; the D gene is possibly TRBD1 (5 bases). V shed 7 bases and J shed 4 bases, with 20 bases lying between them. CDR1 is LNHDA and CDR2 is SQIVND in the germline V gene (reference sequence). The CDR3 contains 16 residues. CDR3 amino acids: CASTSWGSGPNQPQHF. CDR3 coding DNA: TGTGCCAGTACCTCCTGGGGGTCCGGTCCGAATCAGCCCCAGCATTTT.

This clone was recorded a few times. This chain joins TRBV30 and TRBJ1-1; tentative D call: TRBD1 (5 bases). Germline V lookup: CDR1 GTSNPN, CDR2 SVGIG (reference sequence). This CDR3 region has 13 residues. V was cut by 5 bases and J by 0 bases, with 10 bases left in between. The CDR3 loop reads CAWLQTVNTEAFF. CDR3 nucleotide sequence: TGTGCCTGGCTCCAGACAGTGAACACTGAAGCTTTCTTT.

The rearrangement uses TRBV11-3 and TRBJ2-1, with D unresolved. Germline CDR1 reads SGHNT; CDR2 reads YENEEA. This CDR3 is built from 14 residues. Deletions cut 1 base from V and 6 bases from J, with 10 bases between. DNA of the CDR3: TGTGCCAGCAGCTTAGTGTCCCGGCCCAATGAGCAGTTCTTC. As protein: CASSLVSRPNEQFF.

V usage is TRBV11-3 and J usage is TRBJ2-1; D possibly corresponds to TRBD1 (6 bases). The CDR3 is 14 amino acids. Germline assignment: CDR1 SGHNT and CDR2 YENEEA. V was shortened by 4 bases and J by 7 bases, with 14 bases between the two germline ends. CDR3 DNA sequence: TGTGCCAGCAGCTCCCACAGGGTAGAAAATGAGCAGTTCTTC. It codes for CASSSHRVENEQFF.

This chain links TRBV29-1 with TRBJ1-1; a weak D match, TRBD1 (5 bases). The CDR3 loop spans 14 amino acids. Germline-derived CDR1 and CDR2 are SQVTM and ANQGSEA. V lost 5 bases and J 3 bases, leaving 16 bases between the germline ends. The CDR3 here is CSVSTLGRDTEAFF. The CDR3 nucleotides are TGCAGCGTTTCCACTTTGGGCAGGGACACTGAAGCTTTCTTT. Variable domain in full (rest from reference TRBV29-1 and TRBJ1-1): SAVISQKPSRDICQRGTSLTIQCQVDSQVTMMFWYRQQPGQSLTLIATANQGSEATYESGFVIDKFPISRPNLTFSTLTVSNMSPEDSSIYLCSVSTLGRDTEAFFGQGTRLTVV.

The rearrangement joins TRBV13 to TRBJ1-2; D might be TRBD1 (5 bases). V lost 4 bases and J 4 bases, leaving 19 bases between the germline ends. The CDR3 sequence is 16 residues long. Germline V gene lookup returns CDR1 PRHDT and CDR2 FYEKMQ (reference sequence). The CDR3 loop reads CASSSGLGLEGYGYTF. As DNA, the CDR3 is TGTGCCAGCAGCTCCGGGCTGGGACTTGAAGGCTATGGCTACACCTTC.

CDR3 coding DNA: TGTGCCAGCAGTTACTCAGCGGCGCCCCGGGGCTACACCTTC. Encoded protein: CASSYSAAPRGYTF. The V gene is TRBV6-6, the J gene TRBJ1-2; D gene uncertain. Per germline, CDR1 MNHNY and CDR2 SVGAGI (reference sequence). The CDR3 totals 14 residues. Deletions cut 0 bases from V and 8 bases from J, with 13 bases between.

The J gene is TRBJ2-2, the V gene TRBV25-1; TRBD2 matches at 7 bases. CDR3 length equals 15 residues. CDR1 and CDR2 from the germline V gene are MGHDK and SYGVNS. J was trimmed by 1 base and V by 5 bases; bases with no gene match: 4. The DNA of the CDR3 is TGTGCCAGCAGTCAGCGGGGAGAGAACACCGGGGAGCTGTTTTTT. It codes for CASSQRGENTGELFF.

J is TRBJ1-1 and V is TRBV5-1; TRBD1 is a possible D gene (5 bases). This CDR3 spans 13 amino acids. Deletions cut 2 bases from V and 4 bases from J, with 9 bases between. CDR1 SGHRS and CDR2 YFSETQ come from the germline V gene. CDR3 bases: TGCGCCAGCAGCTTCGGACACGGCACTGAAGCTTTCTTT. It encodes CASSFGHGTEAFF.

The V call is TRBV2, the J call TRBJ2-4; TRBD1 might be the D (5 bases). The CDR3 contains 15 residues. Germline CDR1 SNHLY, CDR2 FYNNEI. The germline V and J ends were trimmed by 2 bases and 8 bases, with 16 bases remaining between them. CDR3 amino acids: CASSEFPGRPDIQYF. In DNA, the CDR3 is TGTGCCAGCAGTGAATTCCCAGGGCGGCCGGACATTCAGTACTTC.

The chain carries TRBV30 and TRBJ1-4; D is uncertain. Germline values: CDR1 GTSNPN, CDR2 SVGIG (reference sequence). The CDR3 loop spans 14 amino acids. Deletions cut 1 base from V and 5 bases from J, with 11 bases between. CDR3 sequence: CAWSGPGGNEKLFF. The CDR3 region has the DNA TGTGCCTGGAGTGGACCGGGAGGAAATGAAAAACTGTTTTTT.

V and J are TRBV27 and TRBJ1-5, with a weak D call TRBD1 (5 bases). The CDR3 sequence is 14 residues long. V was cut by 1 base and J by 6 bases, with 10 bases left in between. Germline V lookup: CDR1 MNHEY, CDR2 SMNVEV (reference sequence). This CDR3 reads CASSLFGGRQPQHF. The CDR3 DNA is TGTGCCAGCAGTTTATTCGGGGGTCGTCAGCCCCAGCATTTT.

This clone was recorded once. The chain carries TRBV19 and TRBJ2-7; D possibly corresponds to TRBD2 (5 bases). The length of the CDR3 is 12 residues. The ends were cut back, 7 bases at V and 5 bases at J, with 12 bases in the middle. Germline CDR1 LNHDA, CDR2 SQIVND (reference sequence). This CDR3 reads CASKAGANEQYF. The CDR3 nucleotides are TGTGCCAGTAAGGCGGGCGCGAACGAGCAGTACTTC.

V and J are TRBV5-1 and TRBJ2-3, with D perhaps matching TRBD1 or TRBD2 (6 bases each). Germline-derived CDR1 and CDR2 are SGHRS and YFSETQ. CDR3 length equals 14 residues. Deletions cut 4 bases from V and 1 base from J, with 10 bases between. CDR3 sequence: CASSPGAGTDTQYF. CDR3 coding DNA: TGCGCCAGCAGCCCGGGGGCCGGCACAGATACGCAGTATTTT.